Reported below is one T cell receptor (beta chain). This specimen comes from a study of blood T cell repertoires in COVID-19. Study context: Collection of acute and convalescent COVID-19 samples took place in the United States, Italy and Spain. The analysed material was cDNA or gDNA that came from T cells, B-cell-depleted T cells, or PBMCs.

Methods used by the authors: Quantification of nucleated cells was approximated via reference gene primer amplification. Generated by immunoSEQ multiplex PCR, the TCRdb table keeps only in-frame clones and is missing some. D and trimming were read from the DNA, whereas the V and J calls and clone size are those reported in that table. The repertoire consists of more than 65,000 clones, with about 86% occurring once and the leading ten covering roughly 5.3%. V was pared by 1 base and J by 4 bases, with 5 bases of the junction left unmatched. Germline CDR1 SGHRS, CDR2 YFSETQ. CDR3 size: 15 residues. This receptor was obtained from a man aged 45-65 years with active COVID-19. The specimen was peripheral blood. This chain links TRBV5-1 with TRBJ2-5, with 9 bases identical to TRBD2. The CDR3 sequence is CASSLSSGNGETQYF. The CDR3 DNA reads TGCGCCAGCAGCTTGTCTAGCGGGAATGGAGAGACCCAGTACTTC.